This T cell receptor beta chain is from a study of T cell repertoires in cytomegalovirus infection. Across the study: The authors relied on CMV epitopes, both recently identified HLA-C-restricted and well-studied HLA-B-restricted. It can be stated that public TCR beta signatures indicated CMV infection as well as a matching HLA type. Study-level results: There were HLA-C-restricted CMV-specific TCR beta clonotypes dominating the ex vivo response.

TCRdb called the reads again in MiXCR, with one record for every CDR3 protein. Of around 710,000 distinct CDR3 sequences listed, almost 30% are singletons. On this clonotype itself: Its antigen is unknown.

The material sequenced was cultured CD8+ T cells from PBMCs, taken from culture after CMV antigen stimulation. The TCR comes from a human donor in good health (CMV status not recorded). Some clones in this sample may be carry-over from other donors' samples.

The CDR3 DNA follows: TGCGCCAGCACCGGGGCAAACTATGGCTACACCTTC. This sequence encodes CASTGANYGYTF. This chain uses TRBV5-1 with TRBJ1-2, with D perhaps TRBD1 (5 bases). Germline CDR1 is SGHRS and CDR2 is YFSETQ. This CDR3 has 12 amino acids. The germline V and J ends were trimmed by 6 bases and 2 bases, with 8 bases remaining between them.